These 9 T cell receptor beta chains originate from one sample sequenced in a study of blood T cell repertoires in COVID-19. Measured with immunoSEQ multiplex PCR; TCRdb has only the in-frame clones, and not every one. The sample shows over 150,000 clones, around four fifths of them seen only once. The source material was peripheral blood. The receptors derive from a woman between 65 and 79 years old who had recovered from COVID-19.

Details on this clone: Distinct nucleotide sequences in the sample also encode this CDR3. The chain has TRBV3-1 (or the pseudogene TRBV3-2) and TRBJ1-2, with D maybe TRBD1 (5 bases). The germline V gene encodes CDR1 LGHDT and CDR2 YNNKEL (reference sequence). The V end lost 1 base, the J end lost 7 bases, and 7 bases lay between the germline ends. This CDR3 comprises 12 residues. In nucleotides, the CDR3 is TGTGCCAGCAGCCAAGTGGGGGGTGGCTACACCTTC. Protein sequence: CASSQVGGGYTF.

The J gene is TRBJ1-3, the V gene TRBV7-6, with TRBD1 as a possible D gene (5 bases). Between the trimmed V and J ends, which lost 1 base and 0 bases, there was a span of 13 bases. The CDR3 has 17 amino acids. Germline lookup yields CDR1 SGHVS and CDR2 FNYEAQ. The CDR3 here is CASSLGGGTSSGNTIYF. The CDR3 DNA follows: TGTGCCAGCAGCTTAGGGGGGGGAACGAGCTCTGGAAACACCATATATTTT. The variable domain in full, with the rest retrieved from reference TRBV7-6 and TRBJ1-3, is GAGVSQSPRYKVTKRGQDVALRCDPISGHVSLYWYRQALGQGPEFLTYFNYEAQQDKSGLPNDRFSAERPEGSISTLTIQRTEQRDSAMYRCASSLGGGTSSGNTIYFGEGSWLTVV.

The V gene is TRBV24-1, the J gene TRBJ1-1; perhaps TRBD1 as D (6 bases). V lost 8 bases to trimming and J lost 4 bases, with 19 bases between them. Germline V gives CDR1 KGHDR, CDR2 SFDVKD. The CDR3 is 15 amino acids. CDR3 sequence reads: CATTLTDRSGTEAFF. The CDR3 DNA sequence: TGTGCCACCACCCTAACTGACAGGTCGGGCACTGAAGCTTTCTTT.

The sample holds a few counts of this clone. This chain connects TRBV9 to TRBJ2-1; D ambiguous. V dropped 4 bases and J dropped 5 bases, with 16 bases sitting between them. The germline V gene encodes CDR1 SGDLS and CDR2 YYNGEE. There are 15 residues in the CDR3. In nucleotides, the CDR3 is TGTGCCAGCAGCCCCCCCGGTGGCAGGAACAATGAGCAGTTCTTC. It codes for CASSPPGGRNNEQFF.

This clone has just a few counts. This sequence joins TRBV9 and TRBJ2-1; TRBD2 is a possible D gene (6 bases). CDR3 length: 15 amino acids. With 1 base removed from V and 1 base from J, the gap between germline ends came to 9 bases. The germline CDR1 and CDR2 sequences are SGDLS and YYNGEE. CDR3 sequence (DNA): TGTGCCAGCAGCGTATTGAGCGGGTCCTACAATGAGCAGTTCTTC. Translation: CASSVLSGSYNEQFF.

The V and J genes are TRBV5-6 and TRBJ2-5; 10 bases map to TRBD2. The germline gives CDR1 SGHDT, CDR2 YYEEEE. The CDR3 length is 15 residues. With 0 bases clipped from V and 1 base from J, the junction kept 0 bases outside the gene matches. The CDR3 nucleotides read TGTGCCAGCAGCTTGGTAGCGGGGGGCCAAGAGACCCAGTACTTC. This translates into CASSLVAGGQETQYF.

This rearrangement joins TRBV29-1 to TRBJ2-1; the D gene is possibly TRBD1 (5 bases). The V gene lost 4 bases and the J gene lost 10 bases, with 17 bases spanning the gap. The CDR3 loop spans 13 amino acids. The germline V gene has CDR1 SQVTM and CDR2 ANQGSEA. The CDR3 coding sequence is TGCAGCGTTGGGGGCAGAACTTTAGCCGAGCAGTTCTTC. The encoded protein is CSVGGRTLAEQFF.

The chain is built from TRBV28 and TRBJ2-7, with TRBD2 matching over 9 bases. The CDR3 sequence is 14 residues long. V trimming: 2 bases; J trimming: 12 bases; junction bases outside the gene matches: 11. Germline lookup yields CDR1 MDHEN and CDR2 SYDVKM. CDR3 amino acids: CASSLAGIAGVLYF. The CDR3 DNA reads TGTGCCAGCAGTTTAGCGGGGATAGCGGGAGTACTGTACTTC.

This rearrangement joins TRBV20-1 to TRBJ1-2; no definite D call. The V gene lost 1 base and the J gene lost 5 bases, with 5 bases spanning the gap. The CDR3 consists of 11 residues. Germline lookup yields CDR1 DFQATT and CDR2 SNEGSKA (reference sequence). The DNA for the CDR3 is TGCAGTGCTAGAGCCGGGTATGGCTACACCTTC. Translating it yields CSARAGYGYTF.